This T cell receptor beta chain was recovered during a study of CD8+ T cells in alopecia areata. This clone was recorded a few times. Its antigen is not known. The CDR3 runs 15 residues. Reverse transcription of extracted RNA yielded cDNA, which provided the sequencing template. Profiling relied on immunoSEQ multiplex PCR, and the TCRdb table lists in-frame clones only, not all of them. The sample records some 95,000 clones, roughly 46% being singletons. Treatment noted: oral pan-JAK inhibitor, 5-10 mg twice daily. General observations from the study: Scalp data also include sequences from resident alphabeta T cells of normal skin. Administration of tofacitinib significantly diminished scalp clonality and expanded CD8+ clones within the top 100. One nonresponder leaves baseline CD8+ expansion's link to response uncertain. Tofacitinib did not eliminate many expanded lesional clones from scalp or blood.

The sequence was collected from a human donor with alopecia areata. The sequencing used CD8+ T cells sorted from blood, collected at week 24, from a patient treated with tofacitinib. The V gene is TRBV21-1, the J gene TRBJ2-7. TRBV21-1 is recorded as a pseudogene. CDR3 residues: CASSKVGPRGAEQYF. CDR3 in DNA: TGTGCCAGCAGCAAAGTAGGTCCCCGGGGCGCCGAGCAGTACTTC.